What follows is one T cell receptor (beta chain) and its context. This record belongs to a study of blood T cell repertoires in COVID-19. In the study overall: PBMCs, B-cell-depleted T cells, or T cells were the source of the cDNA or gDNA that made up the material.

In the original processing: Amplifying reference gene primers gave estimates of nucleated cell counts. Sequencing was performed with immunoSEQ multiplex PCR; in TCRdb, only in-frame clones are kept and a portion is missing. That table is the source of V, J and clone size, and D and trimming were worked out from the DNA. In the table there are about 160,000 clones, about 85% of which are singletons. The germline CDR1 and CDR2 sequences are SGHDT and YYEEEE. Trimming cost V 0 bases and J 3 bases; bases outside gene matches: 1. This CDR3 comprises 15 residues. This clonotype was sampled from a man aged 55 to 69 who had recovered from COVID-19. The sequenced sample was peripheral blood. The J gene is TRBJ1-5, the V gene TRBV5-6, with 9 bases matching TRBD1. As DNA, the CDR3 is TGTGCCAGCAGCTTGGGGACAGGGGACAATCAGCCCCAGCATTTT. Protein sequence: CASSLGTGDNQPQHF.